This is a list of T cell receptor beta chains from one sample in a study of Ad26.COV2.S vaccination and SARS-CoV-2 variants. Sequencing was performed with immunoSEQ multiplex PCR; in TCRdb, only in-frame clones are kept and a portion is missing. The top ten clones hold 2% to 2.5% of a sample with about 320,000 clones, about 82% of them seen once. Sequences were derived from peripheral blood, sampled in a trial of Ad26.COV2.S vaccine versus placebo. The origin of the receptors is a person aged 18-60 years who received the Ad26.COV2.S COVID-19 vaccine or a placebo. CDR3s include the opening cysteine and the closing phenylalanine or tryptophan. A D gene is named only where the DNA matches it firmly. Clone size is given for some rows only: seen once, a few or many times, or a class if the clone is expanded.

V: TRBV23-1
size: NA
J: TRBJ1-5
D: TRBD1
DNA: TGCGCCAGCAGTCAATCCCTTCACAGGGGTCTTTCGAGCAATCAGCCCCAGCATTTT
CDR3: CASSQSLHRGLSSNQPQHF

V: TRBV3-1/TRBV3-2
size: NA
J: TRBJ2-1
D: NA
DNA: TGTGCCAGCAGCCTAAACGGACTTCTCTACTCCTACAATGAGCAGTTCTTC
CDR3: CASSLNGLLYSYNEQFF

V: TRBV14
size: NA
J: TRBJ2-3
D: NA
DNA: TGTGCCAGCAGCCAAGTTTATCCCACAGATACGCAGTATTTT
CDR3: CASSQVYPTDTQYF

V: TRBV6-5
size: once
J: TRBJ2-5
D: NA
DNA: TGTGCCAGCAGAGACCGGCCCCCCCCGGGAAAGACCCAGTACTTC
CDR3: CASRDRPPPGKTQYF

V: TRBV18
size: NA
J: TRBJ2-2
D: NA
DNA: TGTGCCAGCTCGCCCGGGACCCCGAACACCGGGGAGCTGTTTTTT
CDR3: CASSPGTPNTGELFF

V: TRBV2
size: NA
J: TRBJ1-5
D: TRBD1
DNA: TGTGCCAGCACCGTCGACAGGGGTGGCGGTCAGCCCCAGCATTTT
CDR3: CASTVDRGGGQPQHF

V: TRBV7-2
size: NA
J: TRBJ1-2
D: NA
DNA: TGTGCCAGCAGTCCCACAGGGTCTGGCGGCTACACCTTC
CDR3: CASSPTGSGGYTF

V: TRBV5-1
size: few
J: TRBJ2-7
D: NA
DNA: TGCGCCAGCAGCTACCCCGAGGTGGGGTCGGGCTTCAGCTACGAGCAGTACTTC
CDR3: CASSYPEVGSGFSYEQYF

V: TRBV24-1
size: NA
J: TRBJ2-5
D: NA
DNA: TGTGCCACCAGTGACTTGACTGGGGCCTCAGAGACCCAGTACTTC
CDR3: CATSDLTGASETQYF

V: TRBV7-6
size: NA
J: TRBJ2-3
D: NA
DNA: TGTGCCAGCAGCCGGGACCCAGCCACAGATACGCAGTATTTT
CDR3: CASSRDPATDTQYF

V: TRBV6-2/TRBV6-3
size: NA
J: TRBJ2-4
D: TRBD2
DNA: TGTGCCAGCAGTTACTCGATGGGCGGGGGGGCAAACATTCAGTACTTC
CDR3: CASSYSMGGGANIQYF

V: TRBV7-8
size: NA
J: TRBJ1-5
D: NA
DNA: TGTGCCAGCAGCTTAGCAGGTTGGCAGGGTCATCAGCCCCAGCATTTT
CDR3: CASSLAGWQGHQPQHF

V: TRBV27
size: NA
J: TRBJ1-5
D: TRBD1
DNA: TGTGCCAGCAGTTTATCCTCAGGGGGAAATCAGCCCCAGCATTTT
CDR3: CASSLSSGGNQPQHF

V: TRBV12-3/TRBV12-4
size: NA
J: TRBJ1-3
D: NA
DNA: TGTGCCAGCAGTACTGTCGGTAGAAACACCATATATTTT
CDR3: CASSTVGRNTIYF

V: TRBV3-1/TRBV3-2
size: NA
J: TRBJ2-4
D: TRBD2
DNA: TGTGCCAGCAGCGCGCGGGGGGGCATAAACATTCAGTACTTC
CDR3: CASSARGGINIQYF

V: TRBV7-2
size: NA
J: TRBJ2-7
D: NA
DNA: TGTGCCAGCAGCTTAGAAGTCTCCTACGAGCAGTACTTC
CDR3: CASSLEVSYEQYF

V: TRBV6-5
size: NA
J: TRBJ1-1
D: NA
DNA: TGTGCCAGCAGTTACTCGATTGGGGGGCTAAGTGAAGCTTTCTTT
CDR3: CASSYSIGGLSEAFF

V: TRBV19
size: once
J: TRBJ2-7
D: NA
DNA: TGTGCCAGTAGCGCAGGACTGACGAGCTCCTACGAGCAGTACTTC
CDR3: CASSAGLTSSYEQYF

V: TRBV3-1/TRBV3-2
size: NA
J: TRBJ2-3
D: NA
DNA: TGTGCCAGCAGCCGAACCCTACAGGGAACAAGCACAGATACGCAGTATTTT
CDR3: CASSRTLQGTSTDTQYF

V: TRBV6-5
size: NA
J: TRBJ2-7
D: TRBD1
DNA: TGTGCCAGCAGTCTCATAGACAGGGGCTACGAGCAGTACTTC
CDR3: CASSLIDRGYEQYF

V: TRBV9
size: NA
J: TRBJ2-7
D: NA
DNA: TGTGCCAGCAGCGTAGGTCCGGGGATCACCTACGAGCAGTACTTC
CDR3: CASSVGPGITYEQYF

V: TRBV5-4
size: NA
J: TRBJ2-3
D: NA
DNA: TGTGCCAGCAATCTCGTTCCGACAGATACGCAGTATTTT
CDR3: CASNLVPTDTQYF

V: TRBV27
size: few
J: TRBJ1-5
D: TRBD1
DNA: TGTGCCAGCTCACAAACTTATGACAGGGGTAATCAGCCCCAGCATTTT
CDR3: CASSQTYDRGNQPQHF

V: TRBV4-1
size: NA
J: TRBJ2-1
D: TRBD2
DNA: TGCGCCAGCAGCTTCCAAGCGGGGGAGAACAATGAGCAGTTCTTC
CDR3: CASSFQAGENNEQFF

V: TRBV19
size: few
J: TRBJ1-1
D: TRBD1
DNA: TGTGCCAGTAGTAGCCGGACAGGGCCAATGAACACTGAAGCTTTCTTT
CDR3: CASSSRTGPMNTEAFF

V: TRBV5-1
size: NA
J: TRBJ2-3
D: NA
DNA: TGCGCCAGCAGCTTTCCAGTGGATACGCAGTATTTT
CDR3: CASSFPVDTQYF

V: TRBV4-1
size: once
J: TRBJ2-3
D: NA
DNA: TGCGCCAGCAGCCATGACCTAGGAGGGGCGGTGACAGATACGCAGTATTTT
CDR3: CASSHDLGGAVTDTQYF

V: TRBV4-2
size: NA
J: TRBJ2-4
D: NA
DNA: TGTGCCAGCAGCCAAGTTTCATTAAGGGCCAAAAACATTCAGTACTTC
CDR3: CASSQVSLRAKNIQYF

V: TRBV9
size: NA
J: TRBJ1-4
D: TRBD1
DNA: TGTGCCAGCAGCGTAGCAGGGGGCCTAGCAACTAATGAAAAACTGTTTTTT
CDR3: CASSVAGGLATNEKLFF

V: TRBV27
size: NA
J: TRBJ1-5
D: NA
DNA: TGTGCCAGCAGTTTCCGGGGCGCGAGCAATCAGCCCCAGCATTTT
CDR3: CASSFRGASNQPQHF

V: TRBV5-1
size: NA
J: TRBJ2-7
D: TRBD1
DNA: TGCGCCAGCAGCTTAACAGGTACAGGGGTAGACGAGCAGTACTTC
CDR3: CASSLTGTGVDEQYF

V: TRBV7-2
size: NA
J: TRBJ2-7
D: TRBD2
DNA: TGTGCCAGCAGCAGGACTAGCGTCGCAGGCGAGCAGTACTTC
CDR3: CASSRTSVAGEQYF

V: TRBV6-6
size: NA
J: TRBJ2-3
D: TRBD2
DNA: TGTGCCGGGCGAAATGGGGGGGGAGCAGATACGCAGTATTTT
CDR3: CAGRNGGGADTQYF

V: TRBV5-5
size: NA
J: TRBJ2-2
D: TRBD2
DNA: TGTGCCAGCAGTTCCCTAGCGGGGGGGAACACCGGGGAGCTGTTTTTT
CDR3: CASSSLAGGNTGELFF

V: TRBV19
size: NA
J: TRBJ1-1
D: NA
DNA: TGTGCCAGTAGTGCGGAGGACAGACCTGAAGCTTTCTTT
CDR3: CASSAEDRPEAFF

V: TRBV27
size: NA
J: TRBJ2-2
D: TRBD1
DNA: TGTGCCAGCAGTTTCAGAGTGTGGACAGGGGGTTGGGGCGGGGAGCTGTTTTTT
CDR3: CASSFRVWTGGWGGELFF

V: TRBV5-8
size: NA
J: TRBJ2-3
D: TRBD2
DNA: TGTGCCAGCAGCTTCCTAGCGGGGGGGGATACGCAGTATTTT
CDR3: CASSFLAGGDTQYF

V: TRBV11-2
size: few
J: TRBJ1-2
D: TRBD1
DNA: TGTGCCAGCAGCCCCAGGGGGTACGGCTACACCTTC
CDR3: CASSPRGYGYTF

V: TRBV2
size: NA
J: TRBJ2-2
D: NA
DNA: TGTGCCAGCAGGGACGGATGGAAGCCTTTGAACACCGGGGAGCTGTTTTTT
CDR3: CASRDGWKPLNTGELFF

V: TRBV6-5
size: NA
J: TRBJ1-4
D: TRBD1
DNA: TGTGCCAGCAGAAAAGGGGGCGCGGGCGAAAAACTGTTTTTT
CDR3: CASRKGGAGEKLFF

V: TRBV7-6
size: few
J: TRBJ1-3
D: NA
DNA: TGTGCCAGCAGCCCGCAGTGGGGGAATGGAAACACCATATATTTT
CDR3: CASSPQWGNGNTIYF

V: TRBV6-6
size: NA
J: TRBJ2-1
D: TRBD1
DNA: TGTGCCAGCAGTTACAACAGGGGAATGGGAAGTGAGCAGTTCTTC
CDR3: CASSYNRGMGSEQFF

V: TRBV7-9
size: once
J: TRBJ2-6
D: NA
DNA: TGTGCCAGCAGCCGAAGGCCTAGCTCTGGGGCCAACGTCCTGACTTTC
CDR3: CASSRRPSSGANVLTF

V: TRBV19
size: NA
J: TRBJ2-7
D: NA
DNA: TGTGCCAGACCCTGTGGCGAATTTGGGCAGTACTTC
CDR3: CARPCGEFGQYF

V: TRBV12-3/TRBV12-4
size: NA
J: TRBJ2-5
D: NA
DNA: TGTGCCAGCAGTTTGAATGAAGTGAAGACCCAGTACTTC
CDR3: CASSLNEVKTQYF

V: TRBV9
size: NA
J: TRBJ2-1
D: NA
DNA: TGTGCCAGCAGCGGGTATAACCGAGGGGATGAGCAGTTCTTC
CDR3: CASSGYNRGDEQFF

V: TRBV11-3
size: NA
J: TRBJ1-2
D: TRBD1
DNA: TGTGCCAGCAGCCCAGAGACAGGGGGCGTTCACGGCTACACCTTC
CDR3: CASSPETGGVHGYTF

V: TRBV9
size: NA
J: TRBJ2-3
D: NA
DNA: TGTGCCAGCAGCTCTTTCGACGGGGGGCCTTTCAACACAGATACGCAGTATTTT
CDR3: CASSSFDGGPFNTDTQYF

V: TRBV19
size: many
J: TRBJ1-2
D: TRBD1
DNA: TGTGCCAGTACGCAACAGGGGGTGTATGGCTACACCTTC
CDR3: CASTQQGVYGYTF

V: TRBV11-2
size: NA
J: TRBJ2-1
D: TRBD1
DNA: TGTGCCAGCAGCATTGACAGGGGGATTTACAATGAGCAGTTCTTC
CDR3: CASSIDRGIYNEQFF

V: TRBV4-2
size: NA
J: TRBJ2-3
D: NA
DNA: TGTGCCAGCAAGGCGGGGTCCACAGATACGCAGTATTTT
CDR3: CASKAGSTDTQYF

V: TRBV11-2
size: NA
J: TRBJ2-1
D: TRBD2
DNA: TGTGCCAGCGGGGGAGGGACCTTTACCTACAATGAGCAGTTCTTC
CDR3: CASGGGTFTYNEQFF

V: TRBV5-1
size: NA
J: TRBJ2-1
D: TRBD1
DNA: TGCGCCAGCAGCACAACCGCGACAGGGGGCAATGAGCAGTTCTTC
CDR3: CASSTTATGGNEQFF